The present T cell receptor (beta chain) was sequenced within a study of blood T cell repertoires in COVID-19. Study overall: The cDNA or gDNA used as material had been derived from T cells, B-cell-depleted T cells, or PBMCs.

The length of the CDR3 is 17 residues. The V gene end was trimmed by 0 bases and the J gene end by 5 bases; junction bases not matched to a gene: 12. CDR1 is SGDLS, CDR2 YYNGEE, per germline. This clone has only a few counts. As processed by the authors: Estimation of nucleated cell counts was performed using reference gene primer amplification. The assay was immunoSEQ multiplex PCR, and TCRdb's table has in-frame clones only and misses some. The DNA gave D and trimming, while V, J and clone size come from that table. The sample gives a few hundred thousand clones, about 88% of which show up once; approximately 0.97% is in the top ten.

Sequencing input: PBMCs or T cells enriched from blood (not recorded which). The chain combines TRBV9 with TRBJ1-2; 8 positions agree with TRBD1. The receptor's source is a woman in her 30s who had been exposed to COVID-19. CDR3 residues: CASSVDDQGALLYGYTF. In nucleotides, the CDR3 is TGTGCCAGCAGCGTAGACGATCAGGGGGCCCTCCTATATGGCTACACCTTC.